These 23 T cell receptor beta chains were sequenced from one sample in a study of lymphopenia after photon versus proton radiotherapy. TCRdb keeps only in-frame clones here, not all; method: immunoSEQ multiplex PCR. The sample has 23,000 or so clones; roughly 90% are singletons. This material consisted of peripheral blood, taken from a patient treated with photon-based radiotherapy. The receptor source for this set is a man aged 50-60 years with gastric cancer.

V and J are TRBV30 and TRBJ1-5; tentatively, D is TRBD1 (6 bases). CDR1 and CDR2 from the germline V gene are GTSNPN and SVGIG (reference sequence). This CDR3 is built from 12 residues. V was pared by 1 base and J by 8 bases, with 9 bases between. The CDR3 coding sequence is TGTGCCTGGAGTGCGGGGGCGAAGCCCCAGCATTTT. As protein: CAWSAGAKPQHF.

V usage is TRBV5-6 and J usage is TRBJ1-3; no definite D call. From germline, CDR1 is SGHDT and CDR2 YYEEEE. This CDR3 is built from 16 residues. The V end was cut by 4 bases, the J end by 0 bases, with 14 bases between. CDR3 region: CASSPLDSSSGNTIYF. For the CDR3, the DNA is TGTGCCAGCAGCCCCCTGGACTCGAGCTCTGGAAACACCATATATTTT.

CDR3 protein: CATSRAYTEAFF. CDR3 nucleotide sequence: TGTGCCACCAGCAGAGCATACACTGAAGCTTTCTTT. The chain is built from TRBV15 and TRBJ1-1; D is uncertain. Germline CDR1 and CDR2: LNHNV and YYDKDF (reference sequence). The ends were cut back, 1 base at V and 3 bases at J, with 3 bases in the middle. The CDR3 extends over 12 amino acids.

The chain carries TRBV21-1 and TRBJ1-2; the table's D call of TRBD1 was not tested on the DNA. TRBV21-1 is a pseudogene. This CDR3 is built from 15 residues. The CDR3 sequence is CASSKPLQGPHGYTF. CDR3 in DNA: TGTGCCAGCAGCAAACCTTTACAGGGGCCGCATGGCTACACCTTC.

This chain joins TRBV2 and TRBJ1-1, with a weak D call TRBD1 (5 bases). This CDR3 is built from 12 residues. CDR1 is SNHLY, CDR2 FYNNEI, per germline. V lost 4 bases and J lost 5, with 8 bases in between. CDR3 in DNA: TGTGCCAGCAGTGGGGGGAGGACTGAAGCTTTCTTT. Amino acid sequence: CASSGGRTEAFF. Full variable domain (rest looked up from reference TRBV2 and TRBJ1-1): EPEVTQTPSHQVTQMGQEVILRCVPISNHLYFYWYRQILGQKVEFLVSFYNNEISEKSEIFDDQFSVERPDGSNFTLKIRSTKLEDSAMYFCASSGGRTEAFFGQGTRLTVV.

In its sample, this clone was seen once. The chain has TRBV6-6 and TRBJ1-1; the D gene is possibly TRBD1 (5 bases). Between the trimmed V and J ends, which lost 7 bases and 4 bases, there was a span of 13 bases. Germline lookup yields CDR1 MNHNY and CDR2 SVGAGI (reference sequence). CDR3 size: 13 residues. In DNA form, the CDR3 reads TGTGCCAGCACTCAAGCGGGGACCACTGAAGCTTTCTTT. Its translation: CASTQAGTTEAFF.

This clone was counted only a few times. CDR3: CASSEDGEWGEAFF. CDR3 nucleotides: TGTGCCAGCAGTGAAGACGGGGAATGGGGTGAAGCTTTCTTT. The chain has TRBV6-1 and TRBJ1-1; D is undetermined. V shed 1 base and J shed 7 bases, with 13 bases lying between them. In germline, CDR1 is MNHNS, CDR2 SASEGT. This CDR3 has 14 residues.

The chain links TRBV30 to TRBJ1-5; D gene uncertain. V was shortened by 0 bases and J by 5 bases, with 8 bases between the two germline ends. CDR1 and CDR2 from the germline V gene are GTSNPN and SVGIG (reference sequence). The CDR3 loop spans 13 amino acids. The CDR3 protein is CAWSVTTDQPQHF. CDR3 nucleotide sequence: TGTGCCTGGAGTGTAACGACGGATCAGCCCCAGCATTTT.

The chain carries TRBV6-6 and TRBJ2-3; D remains ambiguous. V was cut by 11 bases and J by 0 bases, with 9 bases left in between. Germline V gene lookup returns CDR1 MNHNY and CDR2 SVGAGI (reference sequence). The CDR3 consists of 12 residues. This chain's CDR3 is CASTISTDTQYF. CDR3 sequence (DNA): TGTGCCTCAACGATCAGCACAGATACGCAGTATTTT.

The chain uses TRBV18 and TRBJ2-1; no clear D gene. Trimming removed 3 bases at V and 5 bases at J, with 8 bases between. From germline, CDR1 is KGHSH and CDR2 LQKENI. The CDR3 covers 13 residues. CDR3 loop: CASSPGINNEQFF. As DNA, the CDR3 is TGTGCCAGCTCACCGGGAATTAACAATGAGCAGTTCTTC.

This sequence joins TRBV2 and TRBJ1-5; D not certain. Germline lookup yields CDR1 SNHLY and CDR2 FYNNEI. CDR3 length: 13 residues. V was trimmed by 7 bases and J by 2 bases, leaving 9 bases between them. The CDR3 DNA is TGTGCCAGCAAGGGTGGAGGCAATCAGCCCCAGCATTTT. Its protein product is CASKGGGNQPQHF.

This rearrangement joins TRBV4-1 to TRBJ1-5; D unresolved. The CDR3 length is 15 residues. The V gene lost 0 bases and the J gene lost 5 bases, with 11 bases spanning the gap. Germline CDR1 reads MGHRA; CDR2 reads YSYEKL. The CDR3 protein is CASSQESVQHQPQHF. The CDR3 coding sequence is TGCGCCAGCAGCCAAGAATCGGTACAACATCAGCCCCAGCATTTT.

The CDR3: CAWSVGTGVQPQHF. CDR3 coding DNA: TGTGCCTGGAGTGTAGGGACAGGGGTTCAGCCCCAGCATTTT. This chain joins TRBV30 and TRBJ1-5; TRBD1 agrees at 10 bases. The CDR3 length is 14 residues. V trimming: 0 bases; J trimming: 6 bases; junction bases outside the gene matches: 2. Germline CDR1 reads GTSNPN; CDR2 reads SVGIG (reference sequence).

The CDR3, as DNA: TGTGCCAGCAGGGGTCGGACAGAGGGGTCAACTAATGAAAAACTGTTTTTT. Amino acids: CASRGRTEGSTNEKLFF. The chain joins TRBV2 to TRBJ1-4; perhaps TRBD1 as D (6 bases). The germline gives CDR1 SNHLY, CDR2 FYNNEI. The CDR3 is made up of 17 amino acids. The V gene lost 6 bases and the J gene lost 0 bases, with 17 bases spanning the gap.

This clone was found once. The gene calls are TRBV5-6 and TRBJ2-7; D unresolved. Germline V gives CDR1 SGHDT, CDR2 YYEEEE. This CDR3 contains 13 residues. Trimming removed 4 bases from V and 3 bases from J, with 11 bases in between. The CDR3 region is CASSLNGFYEQYV. CDR3 coding DNA: TGTGCCAGCAGCCTGAACGGGTTCTACGAGCAGTACGTC.

The chain employs TRBV25-1 and TRBJ1-4, with D uncertain. Per the germline V gene, CDR1 is MGHDK and CDR2 is SYGVNS. CDR3 size: 15 residues. V was clipped by 5 bases and J by 6 bases, with 16 bases between them. The chain's CDR3 is CASSPRGTHYEKLFF. The CDR3 coding sequence is TGTGCCAGCAGTCCGCGAGGAACCCACTATGAAAAACTGTTTTTT.

This chain connects TRBV10-3 to TRBJ2-7, with 8 bases lining up with TRBD2. Germline V lookup: CDR1 ENHRY, CDR2 SYGVKD. The CDR3 spans 12 residues. V lost 10 bases and J lost 1; bases outside the gene matches: 3. The CDR3 bases are TGTGCCAGCGGGACTAGGTCCTACGAGCAGTACTTC. It yields the protein CASGTRSYEQYF.

V and J are TRBV30 and TRBJ1-1; D gene uncertain. The germline V and J ends were trimmed by 4 bases and 2 bases, with 11 bases remaining between them. Germline V lookup: CDR1 GTSNPN, CDR2 SVGIG (reference sequence). The CDR3 contains 13 residues. CDR3 residues: CAWTGGINTEAFF. CDR3 coding DNA: TGTGCCTGGACAGGAGGGATAAACACTGAAGCTTTCTTT.

The genes are TRBV27 and TRBJ2-5; no firm D call. Germline values: CDR1 MNHEY, CDR2 SMNVEV (reference sequence). This CDR3 has 13 residues. With 7 bases removed from V and 6 bases from J, the gap between germline ends came to 15 bases. Written as DNA, the CDR3 is TGTGCCAGCATAGGATCAGCTTCGCAGACCCAGTACTTC. It encodes CASIGSASQTQYF.

The chain carries TRBV7-3 and TRBJ1-1, with 9 bases matching TRBD1. CDR1 and CDR2 (germline): SGHTA, FQGTGA. V lost 10 bases, J lost 3 bases, and 6 bases stayed unmatched. The CDR3 sequence is 13 residues long. CDR3: CANSRTGDTEAFF. The CDR3 region has the DNA TGTGCCAATAGCAGGACAGGGGACACTGAAGCTTTCTTT.

This chain uses TRBV7-9 with TRBJ2-7; 8 bases fit TRBD1. With 5 bases clipped from V and 6 bases from J, the junction kept 6 bases outside the gene matches. Germline CDR1 SEHNR, CDR2 FQNEAQ (reference sequence). The CDR3 runs to 13 residues. The CDR3 reads CASSIPDRAEQYV. The CDR3 DNA sequence: TGTGCCAGCAGCATACCGGACAGGGCCGAGCAGTACGTC.

CDR3 bases: TGTGCCAGCAATGACAGCCACAATCAGCCCCAGCATTTT. Its protein is CASNDSHNQPQHF. The rearrangement joins TRBV6-5 to TRBJ1-5; D perhaps matches TRBD1 (5 bases). This CDR3 is built from 13 residues. Germline V gene sequence: CDR1 MNHEY, CDR2 SVGAGI. The ends were cut back, 7 bases at V and 3 bases at J, with 10 bases in the middle.

The V and J genes are TRBV5-6 and TRBJ1-2, with 7 positions matching TRBD1. V lost 5 bases, J lost 4 bases, and 5 bases stayed unmatched. The CDR3 totals 13 residues. Germline V gives CDR1 SGHDT, CDR2 YYEEEE. DNA for the CDR3: TGTGCCAGCAGTCTTGACAGGGTCTATGGCTACACCTTC. Protein sequence: CASSLDRVYGYTF.